Listed here are 14 T cell receptor beta chains from one sample, sequenced in a study of early T cells in non-severe SARS-CoV-2 infection. MiXCR, applied by TCRdb to the 5' RACE reads, yields one record per CDR3 protein. The sample consists of around 26,000 distinct CDR3 sequences, approximately 5% of them appearing once. Specimen: whole blood. These receptors originate from an adult who was a healthcare worker with PCR-confirmed SARS-CoV-2 infection or an uninfected control (not recorded which).

This clonotype was observed a few times. The gene calls are TRBV9 and TRBJ2-3, with TRBD2 identical over 8 bases. Losses at the gene ends were 0 bases for V and 0 bases for J; bases not matched to a gene: 0. This CDR3 spans 15 amino acids. Germline assignment: CDR1 SGDLS and CDR2 YYNGEE. DNA of the CDR3: TGTGCCAGCAGCGTAGTAGCGGGGAGCACAGATACGCAGTATTTT. Translation gives CASSVVAGSTDTQYF.

This clonotype was detected ten times or more. The J gene is TRBJ1-2, the V gene TRBV12-3 or TRBV12-4; D is undetermined. V gave up 5 bases and J gave up 8 bases, with 15 bases separating them. CDR3 size: 13 residues. CDR3 sequence (DNA): TGTGCCAGCAGTCCCGCGGGGTTTCCCGGCTACACCTTC. Translation: CASSPAGFPGYTF.

This clonotype has a count of ten or more. This chain joins TRBV6-1 and TRBJ2-5, with 7 bases that match TRBD1. This CDR3 has 17 residues. V was clipped by 2 bases and J by 3 bases; unmatched bases: 12. Germline CDR1 and CDR2: MNHNS and SASEGT. The CDR3 loop is CASSETDHRGIEETQYF. Here the CDR3 DNA reads TGTGCCAGCAGTGAAACCGACCACAGGGGAATCGAAGAGACCCAGTACTTC.

This clonotype was seen ten or more times. V is TRBV5-4 and J is TRBJ2-7; 10 nucleotides agree with TRBD2. Germline CDR1 SGHNT, CDR2 YYREEE (reference sequence). CDR3 size: 15 residues. Losses at the gene ends were 3 bases for V and 4 bases for J; bases not matched to a gene: 7. CDR3 region: CASSSQSGGAYEQYF. CDR3 nucleotides: TGTGCCAGCAGCTCACAAAGCGGGGGGGCTTACGAGCAGTACTTC.

This clonotype was found many times. V gene TRBV5-6 combines with J gene TRBJ2-5; TRBD2 might be the D (6 bases). Trimming removed 1 base at V and 4 bases at J, with 11 bases between. This CDR3 has 14 amino acids. Germline assignment: CDR1 SGHDT and CDR2 YYEEEE. The chain's CDR3 is CASSLRLGLETQYF. CDR3 coding DNA: TGTGCCAGCAGCTTGAGGTTGGGACTAGAGACCCAGTACTTC.

This clonotype showed up many times. V and J are TRBV12-3 or TRBV12-4 and TRBJ1-2, with 8 bases identical to TRBD1. Trimming at V came to 5 bases and at J to 5 bases, leaving 4 bases not matched to a gene. The length of the CDR3 is 13 residues. Here the CDR3 DNA reads TGTGCCAGCAGTCCGGACAGGGAATATGGCTACACCTTC. Translated: CASSPDREYGYTF.

In the case of this clonotype: Possible read error: a much larger clone is one base away. The rearrangement uses TRBV7-9 and TRBJ2-7; D call uncertain. Germline V CDR1 and CDR2: SEHNR, FQNEAQ (reference sequence). Between the trimmed V and J ends, which lost 8 bases and 4 bases, there was a span of 12 bases. The CDR3 spans 12 residues. The CDR3 here is CASGVDQYEQYF. The CDR3 coding sequence is TGTGCCAGCGGCGTCGACCAGTACGAGCAGTACTTC.

This clonotype appeared many times. V usage is TRBV5-4 and J usage is TRBJ2-5; weak D call: TRBD1 (7 bases). Trimming took 4 bases from V and 7 from J, leaving 14 bases between them. The CDR3 has 13 residues. Germline V gene data show CDR1 as SGHNT and CDR2 as YYREEE (reference sequence). CDR3: CASSRGQEGTQYF. The DNA for the CDR3 is TGTGCCAGCAGCCGTGGACAGGAGGGGACCCAGTACTTC.

Many counts were recorded for this clonotype. The chain uses TRBV30 and TRBJ2-3, with 9 nucleotides matching TRBD1. The CDR3 loop spans 12 amino acids. After removal of 8 bases from V and 6 bases from J, the junction contained 6 bases not matched to a gene. Germline CDR1 reads GTSNPN; CDR2 reads SVGIG (reference sequence). CDR3 DNA sequence: TGTGCCGGGTCGGGGACAGGGGATACGCAGTATTTT. Protein: CAGSGTGDTQYF.

This clonotype showed up many times. The V gene is TRBV15, the J gene TRBJ2-7; 8 bases line up with TRBD1. Germline V gene lookup returns CDR1 LNHNV and CDR2 YYDKDF (reference sequence). This CDR3 has 14 residues. The junction had 9 bases not matched to a gene; V was cut back by 4 bases and J by 7 bases. The CDR3 DNA reads TGTGCCACCAGCACCAGGGGGCCGGTAGGTGAGCAGTACTTC. Residues: CATSTRGPVGEQYF.

This clonotype was counted many times. The genes are TRBV7-6 and TRBJ2-3, with 14 bases identical to TRBD2. V lost 1 base, J lost 4 bases, and 1 base stayed unmatched. CDR1 is SGHVS and CDR2 is FNYEAQ in the germline V gene. CDR3 length: 16 amino acids. The CDR3 DNA reads as TGTGCCAGCAGCTTAGTGGGACTAGCGGGGGCAGATACGCAGTATTTT. Protein sequence: CASSLVGLAGADTQYF.

This clonotype was seen a few times. V is TRBV19 and J is TRBJ1-5, with D uncertain. V lost 3 bases to trimming and J lost 6 bases, with 12 bases between them. Germline loops: CDR1 LNHDA, CDR2 SQIVND (reference sequence). CDR3 length: 14 amino acids. The CDR3 region is CASSIPQRGQPQHF. In DNA, the CDR3 is TGTGCCAGTAGTATCCCCCAACGTGGTCAGCCCCAGCATTTT.

This chain uses TRBV5-4 with TRBJ2-3; D not certain. In germline, CDR1 is SGHNT, CDR2 YYREEE (reference sequence). This CDR3 has 14 amino acids. Between the trimmed V and J ends, which lost 1 base and 6 bases, there was a span of 12 bases. CDR3 sequence reads: CASSLPGRFDTQYF. The CDR3 DNA reads TGTGCCAGCAGCTTGCCTGGCCGTTTCGATACGCAGTATTTT.

This clonotype has ten or more counts. The rearrangement links TRBV5-1 to TRBJ1-1; D is ambiguous. The CDR3 is 13 residues long. Germline CDR1 reads SGHRS; CDR2 reads YFSETQ. Trimming left V 0 bases short and J 0 bases short, with 3 bases between. CDR3 protein: CASSLGVNTEAFF. As DNA, the CDR3 is TGCGCCAGCAGCTTGGGGGTGAACACTGAAGCTTTCTTT.